The 13 T cell receptor beta chains presented below share a single source sample, sequenced in a study of T cells in Graves' hyperthyroidism and ophthalmopathy. Amplification targeted TCR beta CDR3 regions from RNA transcripts. HTBI primers were employed in a first-round RT-PCR of the TCR CDR3. TCRdb re-called the multiplex PCR reads through MiXCR, storing one row per CDR3 protein. The sample lists hundreds of thousands of distinct CDR3 sequences; approximately 40% were seen once. Source material: blood. The receptors originated from a woman between 40 and 55 years old with Graves' hyperthyroidism.

The chain links TRBV20-1 to TRBJ2-5; no clear D gene. The V and J ends lost 8 bases and 3 bases respectively, with 13 bases between them. This CDR3 is 12 amino acids long. Germline V CDR1 and CDR2: DFQATT, SNEGSKA (reference sequence). The CDR3 nucleotides are TGCAGTTACGGGTGGGCCGAAGAGACCCAGTACTTC. Its translation is CSYGWAEETQYF.

This chain links TRBV12-3 or TRBV12-4 with TRBJ2-2; a possible D gene is TRBD2 (6 bases). V dropped 1 base and J dropped 3 bases, with 12 bases sitting between them. The CDR3 extends over 16 amino acids. CDR3 residues: CASSLDSGGYTGELFF. CDR3 sequence (DNA): TGTGCCAGCAGTTTAGATAGCGGCGGTTACACCGGGGAGCTGTTTTTT.

The sample holds many counts of this clonotype. This sequence joins TRBV11-2 and TRBJ2-7; the match to TRBD1 covers 10 bases. J lost 4 bases, V lost 10 bases, and 7 bases had no gene match. The CDR3 sequence is 13 residues long. Germline V CDR1 and CDR2: SGHAT, FQNNGV. The CDR3 sequence is CATAGDRGYEQYF. The CDR3 region has the DNA TGTGCCACCGCGGGGGACAGGGGTTACGAGCAGTACTTC.

With respect to this clonotype: A single base separates this from a much larger clone, so it may be a read error. The chain joins TRBV10-3 to TRBJ1-1; perhaps TRBD1 as D (5 bases). This CDR3 comprises 13 residues. Germline CDR1 and CDR2: ENHRY and SYGVKD. The CDR3 coding sequence is TGTGCCATCAACCAGGGTATGAACACTGAAACTTTCTTT. Translated, it gives CAINQGMNTETFF.

The chain has TRBV9 and TRBJ2-2; TRBD1 agrees at 10 bases. V was pared by 3 bases and J by 6 bases, with 5 bases of the junction left unmatched. CDR1 and CDR2 from the germline V gene are SGDLS and YYNGEE. The CDR3 covers 15 residues. In DNA form, the CDR3 reads TGTGCCAGCAGCGCGGGACAGGGGATGCCCGGGGAGCTGTTTTTT. Translation: CASSAGQGMPGELFF.

At least ten counts were recorded for this clonotype. V usage is TRBV7-8 and J usage is TRBJ1-2; D ambiguous. Germline V gene sequence: CDR1 SGHVS, CDR2 FQNEAQ. V lost 5 bases, J lost 3 bases, and 22 bases lay in between. The CDR3 spans 17 residues. For the CDR3, the DNA is TGTGCCAGCAGCGTCGTTGGGGTGGAGAGGTTAGACTATGGCTACACCTTC. Translated, it gives CASSVVGVERLDYGYTF.

Note on this clonotype: Possible read error: a much larger clone is one base away. The rearrangement uses TRBV10-3 and TRBJ1-1, with TRBD1 matching over 9 bases. Germline CDR1 reads ENHRY; CDR2 reads SYGVKD. This CDR3 spans 13 amino acids. CDR3 nucleotide sequence: TGTGCCACCAGTTACATGGGGACAGGGCTGACTTTCTTT. Its translation: CATSYMGTGLTFF.

This clonotype occurred many times. This chain uses TRBV12-3 or TRBV12-4 with TRBJ2-7; no clear D gene. Trimming removed 3 bases from V and 6 bases from J, with 9 bases in between. This CDR3 has 12 residues. CDR3 residues: CASSFNGREQYF. The CDR3 bases are TGTGCCAGCAGTTTTAACGGCCGCGAGCAGTACTTC.

This clonotype turned up a few times. The chain links TRBV6-5 to TRBJ2-2, with D unresolved. This CDR3 is built from 13 residues. Germline-derived CDR1 and CDR2 are MNHEY and SVGAGI. Trimming removed 3 bases from V and 7 bases from J, with 9 bases in between. The CDR3 bases are TGTGCCAGCAGTTATTCGACCCACGGGGAGCTGTTTTTT. It specifies CASSYSTHGELFF.

V usage is TRBV5-4 and J usage is TRBJ1-3, with 8 bases matching TRBD1. The length of the CDR3 is 14 residues. Germline lookup yields CDR1 SGHNT and CDR2 YYREEE (reference sequence). V dropped 4 bases and J dropped 7; count of bases not matched to a gene: 7. The CDR3 nucleotides are TGTGCCAGCAGCCCCAGGGGGCTCGGGAACACCATATATTTT. Its protein product is CASSPRGLGNTIYF. The complete variable domain, with remaining parts taken from reference TRBV5-4 and TRBJ1-3, reads ETGVTQSPTHLIKTRGQQVTLRCSSQSGHNTVSWYQQALGQGPQFIFQYYREEENGRGNFPPRFSGLQFPNYSSELNVNALELDDSALYLCASSPRGLGNTIYFGEGSWLTVV.

This chain joins TRBV19 and TRBJ2-2, with TRBD2 matching 13 bases. The CDR3 has 15 amino acids. Germline V gives CDR1 LNHDA, CDR2 SQIVND (reference sequence). Germline trimming cut 10 bases from V and 8 bases from J; bases unmatched to any gene: 10. The CDR3 loop is CATQTSGGTRGELFF. DNA for the CDR3: TGTGCCACCCAGACTAGCGGGGGGACCCGGGGGGAGCTGTTTTTT. Filled out from reference TRBV19 and TRBJ2-2, the complete variable domain reads DGGITQSPKYLFRKEGQNVTLSCEQNLNHDAMYWYRQDPGQGLRLIYYSQIVNDFQKGDIAEGYSVSREKKESFPLTVTSAQKNPTAFYLCATQTSGGTRGELFFGEGSRLTVL.

This clonotype showed up many times. The rearrangement uses TRBV10-3 and TRBJ1-2; 12 positions match TRBD1. CDR3 size: 13 residues. Germline assignment: CDR1 ENHRY and CDR2 SYGVKD. V was clipped by 10 bases and J by 4 bases; unmatched bases: 4. The CDR3 sequence is CASAGQGAYGYTF. In DNA, the CDR3 is TGTGCCAGCGCGGGACAGGGGGCCTATGGCTACACCTTC.

This chain joins TRBV9 and TRBJ2-6; 7 bases line up with TRBD2. J gave up 0 bases and V 10 bases, and 13 bases lay outside the gene matches. CDR1 SGDLS and CDR2 YYNGEE come from the germline V gene. The CDR3 runs to 17 residues. The CDR3 sequence is CASSSVAGTSGANVLTF. The CDR3 DNA reads as TGTGCCTCCTCTTCGGTAGCGGGTACCTCTGGGGCCAACGTCCTGACTTTC. Full variable domain (missing parts from reference TRBV9 and TRBJ2-6): DSGVTQTPKHLITATGQRVTLRCSPRSGDLSVYWYQQSLDQGLQFLIQYYNGEERAKGNILERFSAQQFPDLHSELNLSSLELGDSALYFCASSSVAGTSGANVLTFGAGSRLTVL.